This TCR beta chain is drawn from a study of blood T cell repertoires in COVID-19. Whole-study context: Collection of acute and convalescent COVID-19 samples took place in the United States, Italy and Spain. In each case, the material was cDNA or gDNA derived from T cells, B-cell-depleted T cells, or PBMCs.

Here immunoSEQ multiplex PCR was the method, and the copy in TCRdb shows in-frame clones only, minus some. The table lists about 52,000 clones, approximately 80% of them singletons. Germline V gene lookup returns CDR1 MNHEY and CDR2 SVGAGI. Trimming shortened V by 5 bases and J by 6 bases, and 13 bases separated the two germline ends. The CDR3 is 14 amino acids. The TCR comes from a man aged 80 or over with COVID-19, enrolled during active disease. The sample comprised peripheral blood. The V gene is TRBV6-5, the J gene TRBJ2-2, with D perhaps matching TRBD2 (6 bases). Here the CDR3 DNA reads TGTGCCAGCAGTAGAGGAGGGGACGCCGGGGAGCTGTTTTTT. This encodes CASSRGGDAGELFF.